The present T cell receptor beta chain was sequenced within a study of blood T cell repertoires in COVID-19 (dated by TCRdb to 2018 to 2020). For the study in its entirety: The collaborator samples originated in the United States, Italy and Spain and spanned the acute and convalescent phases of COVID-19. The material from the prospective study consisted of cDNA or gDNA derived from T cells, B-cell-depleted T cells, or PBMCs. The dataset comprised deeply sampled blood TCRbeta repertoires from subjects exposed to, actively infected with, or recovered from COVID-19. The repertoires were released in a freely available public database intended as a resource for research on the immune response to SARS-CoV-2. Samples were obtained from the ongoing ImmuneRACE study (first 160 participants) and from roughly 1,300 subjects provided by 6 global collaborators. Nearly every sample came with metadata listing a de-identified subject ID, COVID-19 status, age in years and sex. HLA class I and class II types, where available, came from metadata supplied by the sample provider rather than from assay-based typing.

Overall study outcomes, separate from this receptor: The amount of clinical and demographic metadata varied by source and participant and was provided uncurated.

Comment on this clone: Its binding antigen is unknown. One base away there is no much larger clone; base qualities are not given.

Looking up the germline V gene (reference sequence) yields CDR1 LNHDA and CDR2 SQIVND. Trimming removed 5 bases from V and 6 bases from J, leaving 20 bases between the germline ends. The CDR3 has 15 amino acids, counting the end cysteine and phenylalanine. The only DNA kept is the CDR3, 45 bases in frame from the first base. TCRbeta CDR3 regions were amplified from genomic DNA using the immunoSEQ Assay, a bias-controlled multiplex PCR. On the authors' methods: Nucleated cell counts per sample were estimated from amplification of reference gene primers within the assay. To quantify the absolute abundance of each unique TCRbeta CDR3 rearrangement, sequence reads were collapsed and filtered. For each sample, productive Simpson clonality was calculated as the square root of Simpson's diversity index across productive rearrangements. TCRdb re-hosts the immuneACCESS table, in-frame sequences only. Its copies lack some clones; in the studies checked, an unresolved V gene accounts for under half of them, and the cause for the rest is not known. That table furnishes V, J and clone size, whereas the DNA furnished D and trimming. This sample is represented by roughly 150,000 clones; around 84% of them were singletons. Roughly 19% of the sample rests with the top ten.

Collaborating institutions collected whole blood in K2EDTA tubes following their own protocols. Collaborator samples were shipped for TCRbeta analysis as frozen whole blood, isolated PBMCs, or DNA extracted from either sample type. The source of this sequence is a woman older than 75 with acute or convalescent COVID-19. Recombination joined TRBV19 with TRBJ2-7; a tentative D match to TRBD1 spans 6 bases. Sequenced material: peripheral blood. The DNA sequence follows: TGTGCCAGTAGTTATGATTACAGGGTTACCTCCGAGCAGTACTTC. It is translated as CASSYDYRVTSEQYF.